Only a few counts were recorded for the clone carrying this T cell receptor (beta chain). The antigen is unknown. This CDR3 region has 15 residues. V was pared by 5 bases and J by 2 bases, with 13 bases between. The data belong to a study of T cell repertoires in cytomegalovirus infection. Across the whole study: The study used recently identified HLA-C-restricted and well-studied HLA-B-restricted CMV epitopes. Matching HLA type and CMV infection were both indicated by public TCR beta signatures.

Each CDR3 protein gets one entry after TCRdb re-called the reads with MiXCR. The sample shows just over 450,000 distinct CDR3 sequences, about 39% of them seen only once. The chain employs TRBV12-3 or TRBV12-4 and TRBJ2-1; the D gene could be TRBD1 or TRBD2 (5 bases each). The clonotype was recovered from a human donor in good health (CMV status not recorded). Some clones in this sample may be carry-over from other donors' samples. Material: cultured PBMCs, obtained from culture after CMV antigen stimulation. The chain's CDR3 is CASSNLGTAYNEQFF. DNA of the CDR3: TGTGCCAGCAGTAACCTCGGGACGGCCTACAATGAGCAGTTCTTC.